One sample yielded the 32 T cell receptor beta chains listed below, sequenced in a study of graft-versus-host responses after intestinal transplantation. Graft tissue was processed to release intraepithelial and lamina propria lymphocytes. This table comes from immunoSEQ multiplex PCR, and its TCRdb copy is limited to in-frame clones, with some not included. The sample has about 4,400 clones; approximately 72% are singletons. The source material was ileum tissue, sampled 17 days after transplant. These receptors were obtained from a human patient who received an intestinal transplant, so some T cells may come from the graft donor.

V usage is TRBV4-1 and J usage is TRBJ2-2; the D gene is possibly TRBD2 (5 bases). CDR1 is MGHRA, CDR2 YSYEKL, per germline. This CDR3 is built from 15 residues. V dropped 3 bases and J dropped 0 bases, with 8 bases sitting between them. CDR3 coding DNA: TGCGCCAGCAGCCAGCTACTAGCGAACACCGGGGAGCTGTTTTTT. Translating it yields CASSQLLANTGELFF.

The genes are TRBV19 and TRBJ2-3, with D perhaps matching TRBD1 (5 bases). The CDR3 has 14 amino acids. Germline V gives CDR1 LNHDA, CDR2 SQIVND (reference sequence). The V end was cut by 3 bases, the J end by 1 base, with 8 bases between. This CDR3 reads CASSMGRGTDTQYF. DNA of the CDR3: TGTGCCAGTAGTATGGGCAGGGGCACAGATACGCAGTATTTT.

The chain couples TRBV10-3 to TRBJ1-2; TRBD1 is a possible D gene (6 bases). In germline, CDR1 is ENHRY, CDR2 SYGVKD. CDR3 size: 14 residues. V dropped 3 bases and J dropped 6 bases, with 14 bases sitting between them. The CDR3, as DNA: TGTGCCATCAGTGACGAGGACAGAAATAATGGCTACACCTTC. It codes for CAISDEDRNNGYTF.

This clone showed up just a few times. The CDR3 bases are TGTGCCAGCAGTGAAGAATTAGCGGGGTTTCGTGATACGCAGTATTTT. Translation: CASSEELAGFRDTQYF. The chain carries TRBV6-1 and TRBJ2-3; 8 bases match TRBD2. The J segment lost 6 bases and the V segment lost 1 base, leaving 9 bases of the junction unmatched. The CDR3 runs to 16 residues. Germline V gives CDR1 MNHNS, CDR2 SASEGT.

This clone turned up a few times. One end of the junction is discordant with germline, which a read error may explain. The rearrangement joins TRBV28 to TRBJ1-1; tentative D call: TRBD1 (6 bases). From germline, CDR1 is MDHEN and CDR2 SYDVKM. CDR3 size: 11 residues. The CDR3 protein is CASSYGIQGIF. For the CDR3, the DNA is TGTGCCAGCAGTTATGGTATCCAGGGGATCTTT.

The chain has TRBV14 and TRBJ2-1; 9 nucleotides line up with TRBD2. The CDR3 sequence is 15 residues long. The germline gives CDR1 SGHDN, CDR2 FVKESK. V shed 5 bases, J shed 3 bases, and the junction held 5 bases outside the gene matches. The CDR3 DNA follows: TGTGCCAGCAGCTATTCTAGCGGGGTCTACAATGAGCAGTTCTTC. Amino acids: CASSYSSGVYNEQFF.

This clone was detected a few times. CDR3 coding DNA: TGTGCCAGCAGCCAAGAGCAGTTTTTCTCACCCCTCCACTTT. The encoded protein is CASSQEQFFSPLHF. V and J are TRBV14 and TRBJ1-6; D is unclear. This CDR3 has 14 amino acids. V lost 0 bases, J lost 10 bases, and 10 bases lay in between. The V gene's germline CDR1 is SGHDN and CDR2 FVKESK.

The rearrangement uses TRBV11-2 and TRBJ1-6, with D maybe TRBD1 (6 bases). V was clipped by 1 base and J by 8 bases, with 15 bases between them. In germline, CDR1 is SGHAT, CDR2 FQNNGV. CDR3 size: 16 residues. CDR3 coding DNA: TGTGCCAGCAGCTTAGCCACGCGGGGGCGGTATTCACCCCTCCACTTT. Residues: CASSLATRGRYSPLHF.

The gene calls are TRBV9 and TRBJ2-5, with 10 nucleotides matching TRBD2. J was trimmed by 4 bases and V by 0 bases; bases with no gene match: 12. Germline CDR1 reads SGDLS; CDR2 reads YYNGEE. This CDR3 is built from 18 residues. The CDR3 is CASSVGRSGGALSETQYF. CDR3 nucleotide sequence: TGTGCCAGCAGCGTAGGGAGGAGCGGGGGGGCCTTGTCAGAGACCCAGTACTTC.

The chain carries TRBV6-1 and TRBJ2-7; 7 positions match TRBD1. Germline CDR1 is MNHNS and CDR2 is SASEGT. Unmatched junction bases numbered 7, after V lost 4 bases and J lost 4 bases. The CDR3 covers 14 residues. The CDR3 loop reads CASSGRTGPYEQYV. The CDR3 DNA reads TGTGCCAGCAGTGGCCGGACAGGCCCTTACGAGCAGTACGTC.

The chain couples TRBV19 to TRBJ2-1; D perhaps matches TRBD2 (6 bases). The CDR3 totals 16 residues. Germline values: CDR1 LNHDA, CDR2 SQIVND (reference sequence). With 0 bases removed from V and 7 bases from J, the gap between germline ends came to 16 bases. CDR3 region: CASSIDGYAGSNEQFF. DNA for the CDR3: TGTGCCAGTAGTATAGATGGATATGCGGGGTCTAATGAGCAGTTCTTC.

This clone showed up just a few times. The CDR3 is CASSRGLAGGEQFF. The CDR3 bases are TGTGCCAGCAGCCGAGGACTAGCTGGGGGTGAGCAGTTCTTC. This chain joins TRBV11-3 and TRBJ2-1, with 8 positions matching TRBD2. The CDR3 covers 14 residues. CDR1 and CDR2 (germline): SGHNT, YENEEA. Trimming removed 5 bases from V and 9 bases from J; junction bases left unmatched: 9.

By sample share, this clone is large. This chain connects TRBV6-5 to TRBJ1-1, with 8 positions matching TRBD1. This CDR3 region has 14 residues. Trimming took 6 bases from V and 4 from J; bases not matched to a gene: 7. The germline V gene has CDR1 MNHEY and CDR2 SVGAGI. As DNA, the CDR3 is TGTGCCAGCAGAAACCCAGGGGGCACCACTGAAGCTTTCTTT. Translation gives CASRNPGGTTEAFF.

V gene TRBV28 combines with J gene TRBJ2-3; TRBD1 aligns across 9 bases. Germline assignment: CDR1 MDHEN and CDR2 SYDVKM. This CDR3 spans 16 amino acids. With V trimmed by 1 base and J by 2 bases, 4 bases remained unmatched. The CDR3: CASSLSDRGPTDTQYF. CDR3 bases: TGTGCCAGCAGTTTATCGGACAGGGGCCCCACAGATACGCAGTATTTT.

There are a few counts of this clone. The chain joins TRBV10-3 to TRBJ1-2; D uncertain. V was clipped by 0 bases and J by 5 bases, with 10 bases between them. In germline, CDR1 is ENHRY, CDR2 SYGVKD. There are 14 residues in the CDR3. This CDR3 is CAISESVGVYGYTF. The CDR3 DNA reads TGTGCCATCAGTGAGTCGGTCGGGGTGTATGGCTACACCTTC.

This rearrangement joins TRBV10-3 to TRBJ1-1; D ambiguous. Germline assignment: CDR1 ENHRY and CDR2 SYGVKD. The CDR3 length is 14 residues. V lost 2 bases, J lost 5 bases, and 12 bases lay in between. The CDR3 DNA reads as TGTGCCATCAGTGAGGTCAATGCGGGGACTGAAGCTTTCTTT. Protein sequence: CAISEVNAGTEAFF.

This clone was observed once. The chain employs TRBV19 and TRBJ2-3, with 7 bases matching TRBD1. There are 14 residues in the CDR3. V was pared by 8 bases and J by 6 bases, with 11 bases of the junction left unmatched. Germline values: CDR1 LNHDA, CDR2 SQIVND (reference sequence). The chain's CDR3 is CASVQGGGRDTQYF. The CDR3 nucleotides read TGTGCCAGTGTCCAAGGGGGCGGACGGGATACGCAGTATTTT.

The CDR3 coding sequence is TGTGCCAGCAGTTTATGGGTTGGCAGCCAGGGAACAGATACGCAGTATTTT. Translating it yields CASSLWVGSQGTDTQYF. This chain connects TRBV28 to TRBJ2-3, with a tentative D call TRBD1 (5 bases). The CDR3 runs to 17 residues. V was pared by 0 bases and J by 3 bases, with 16 bases between. The germline gives CDR1 MDHEN, CDR2 SYDVKM.

This clone was seen more than once but under ten times. The CDR3 protein is CASRMSSYNSPLHF. The CDR3 DNA reads TGTGCCAGCAGGATGAGCTCCTATAATTCACCCCTCCACTTT. The chain uses TRBV28 and TRBJ1-6; D is undetermined. V lost 6 bases and J lost 0, with 6 bases in between. The CDR3 covers 14 residues. CDR1 MDHEN and CDR2 SYDVKM come from the germline V gene.

This chain connects TRBV5-6 to TRBJ2-5, with 9 nucleotides matching TRBD2. Germline-derived CDR1 and CDR2 are SGHDT and YYEEEE. The CDR3 covers 15 residues. V lost 4 bases and J lost 1; bases outside the gene matches: 5. Here the CDR3 reads CASSPVAGAQETQYF. The DNA for the CDR3 is TGTGCCAGCAGCCCCGTAGCGGGGGCCCAAGAGACCCAGTACTTC.

This chain links TRBV28 with TRBJ1-5, with 9 nucleotides matching TRBD1. The CDR3 spans 20 residues. J was trimmed by 6 bases and V by 5 bases; bases with no gene match: 23. Germline V gives CDR1 MDHEN, CDR2 SYDVKM. CDR3 sequence reads: CASSAEYRDREGLVLQPQHF. CDR3 sequence (DNA): TGTGCCAGCAGTGCAGAGTACCGGGACAGGGAGGGTTTAGTTCTTCAGCCCCAGCATTTT.

The chain carries TRBV6-5 and TRBJ1-2, with D tentatively TRBD1 (5 bases). The germline gives CDR1 MNHEY, CDR2 SVGAGI. This CDR3 contains 16 residues. V gave up 2 bases and J gave up 4 bases, with 17 bases separating them. The CDR3 loop reads CASSYPDGAGTYGYTF. In nucleotides, the CDR3 is TGTGCCAGCAGTTACCCTGACGGGGCGGGGACCTATGGCTACACCTTC.

The chain employs TRBV2 and TRBJ2-5; 14 bases match TRBD2. V was clipped by 8 bases and J by 3 bases; unmatched bases: 5. The CDR3 extends over 15 amino acids. From germline, CDR1 is SNHLY and CDR2 FYNNEI. Here the CDR3 reads CASGGLAGGKETQYF. The CDR3 nucleotides read TGTGCCAGCGGAGGACTAGCGGGGGGAAAAGAGACCCAGTACTTC.

This chain uses TRBV6-1 with TRBJ1-5; weak D call: TRBD1 (6 bases). Germline V CDR1 and CDR2: MNHNS, SASEGT. V was shortened by 6 bases and J by 3 bases, with 9 bases between the two germline ends. This CDR3 contains 13 residues. CDR3 region: CASRDSNNQPQHF. CDR3 coding DNA: TGTGCCAGCAGGGACAGCAACAATCAGCCCCAGCATTTT.

V usage is TRBV27 and J usage is TRBJ2-5; TRBD1 might be the D (6 bases). Trimming removed 6 bases from V and 3 bases from J, with 11 bases in between. The CDR3 has 13 amino acids. Germline-derived CDR1 and CDR2 are MNHEY and SMNVEV (reference sequence). The CDR3 DNA sequence: TGTGCCAGCAGGGCAGGGGCGGAAGAGACCCAGTACTTC. Residues: CASRAGAEETQYF.

This clone has only a few counts. V and J are TRBV4-3 and TRBJ1-5; TRBD1 matches at 10 bases. V lost 1 base, J lost 2 bases, and 5 bases stayed unmatched. CDR1 is LGHNA and CDR2 is YSLEER in the germline V gene. This CDR3 contains 17 residues. The CDR3 loop reads CASSQATGGMGNQPQHF. Written as DNA, the CDR3 is TGCGCCAGCAGCCAAGCGACAGGGGGCATGGGCAATCAGCCCCAGCATTTT.

The rearrangement joins TRBV19 to TRBJ1-5; 9 nucleotides line up with TRBD1. V lost 3 bases and J lost 5; bases outside the gene matches: 5. This CDR3 spans 15 amino acids. Germline V gene sequence: CDR1 LNHDA, CDR2 SQIVND (reference sequence). This CDR3 reads CASSIETGGYQPQHF. The CDR3 DNA is TGTGCCAGTAGTATCGAGACAGGGGGTTATCAGCCCCAGCATTTT. The whole variable domain, filled in from reference TRBV19 and TRBJ1-5, reads DGGITQSPKYLFRKEGQNVTLSCEQNLNHDAMYWYRQDPGQGLRLIYYSQIVNDFQKGDIAEGYSVSREKKESFPLTVTSAQKNPTAFYLCASSIETGGYQPQHFGDGTRLSIL.

The chain combines TRBV15 with TRBJ1-6; 9 positions match TRBD1. Germline CDR1 and CDR2: LNHNV and YYDKDF (reference sequence). CDR3 size: 15 residues. V was clipped by 1 base and J by 10 bases; unmatched bases: 5. The CDR3 is CATSRGTGVNSPLHF. The DNA of the CDR3 is TGTGCCACCAGCAGAGGGACAGGGGTGAACTCACCCCTCCACTTT.

This clone was picked up a small number of times. The rearrangement links TRBV19 to TRBJ1-3; TRBD1 matches 8 bases. The germline CDR1 and CDR2 sequences are LNHDA and SQIVND (reference sequence). The CDR3 loop spans 15 amino acids. Germline trimming cut 10 bases from V and 4 bases from J; bases unmatched to any gene: 12. CDR3 nucleotides: TGTGCCACCACACCGCGGGACAGGATAGGAAACACCATATATTTT. This encodes CATTPRDRIGNTIYF.

The chain joins TRBV4-3 to TRBJ2-2; D is ambiguous. The CDR3 is 15 amino acids. The V gene's germline CDR1 is LGHNA and CDR2 YSLEER. Trimming removed 1 base at V and 2 bases at J, with 8 bases between. CDR3 DNA: TGCGCCAGCAGCCAAGCGGAGCCAAACACCGGGGAGCTGTTTTTT. This codes for CASSQAEPNTGELFF.

The gene calls are TRBV7-6 and TRBJ1-4, with TRBD1 identical over 7 bases. From germline, CDR1 is SGHVS and CDR2 FNYEAQ. V dropped 4 bases and J dropped 8; count of bases not matched to a gene: 7. This CDR3 comprises 14 residues. The CDR3 here is CASSSEGGREKLFF. DNA of the CDR3: TGTGCCAGCAGCTCTGAAGGGGGCCGGGAAAAACTGTTTTTT.

V and J are TRBV10-2 and TRBJ2-3; 8 bases align to TRBD2. This CDR3 region has 12 residues. Per germline, CDR1 WSHSY and CDR2 SAAADI. V lost 4 bases to trimming and J lost 6 bases; unmatched junction nucleotides: 0. The DNA for the CDR3 is TGCGCCAGCAGTGTAGCGGGGGATACGCAGTATTTT. Amino acid sequence: CASSVAGDTQYF.